What follows are 23 T cell receptor beta chains derived from one specimen sequenced in a study of cytomegalovirus exposure and HLA in healthy donors. The study ran its PCR with 60 Vbeta and 13 Jbeta primers. Sequenced by immunoSEQ multiplex PCR; TCRdb stores in-frame clones only, minus some. This table has 120,000 or so clones, around 84% appearing once. Sequenced sample: PBMCs. These receptors came from a man younger than 35 in good health and CMV-seronegative.

The V gene is TRBV11-3, the J gene TRBJ2-1, with no clear D. CDR3 length equals 15 residues. The V gene lost 1 base and the J gene lost 0 bases, with 7 bases spanning the gap. In germline, CDR1 is SGHNT, CDR2 YENEEA. The DNA for the CDR3 is TGTGCCAGCAGCTTAGGGCCCAGCTCCTACAATGAGCAGTTCTTC. This codes for CASSLGPSSYNEQFF.

V is TRBV6-6 and J is TRBJ1-1; 9 bases are shared with TRBD1. Trimming removed 5 bases from V and 3 bases from J; junction bases left unmatched: 4. The CDR3 contains 14 residues. Germline CDR1 and CDR2: MNHNY and SVGAGI (reference sequence). The CDR3 spells CASSPQGADTEAFF. CDR3 sequence (DNA): TGTGCCAGCAGTCCACAGGGGGCGGACACTGAAGCTTTCTTT.

The chain joins TRBV19 to TRBJ2-7; D is perhaps TRBD1 (5 bases). The CDR3 runs 13 residues. CDR1 is LNHDA, CDR2 SQIVND, per germline (reference sequence). Trimming took 5 bases from V and 3 from J, leaving 11 bases between them. The CDR3 sequence: CASSYKGNYEQYF. The CDR3 region has the DNA TGTGCCAGTAGTTACAAGGGGAACTACGAGCAGTACTTC. Using reference TRBV19 and TRBJ2-7 for the parts outside the CDR3, the full variable domain is DGGITQSPKYLFRKEGQNVTLSCEQNLNHDAMYWYRQDPGQGLRLIYYSQIVNDFQKGDIAEGYSVSREKKESFPLTVTSAQKNPTAFYLCASSYKGNYEQYFGPGTRLTVT.

The CDR3 protein is CASSSKGGGYNEQFF. CDR3 DNA: TGTGCCAGCAGCTCGAAGGGCGGGGGGTACAATGAGCAGTTCTTC. The chain has TRBV11-2 and TRBJ2-1; 8 nucleotides match TRBD2. CDR1 is SGHAT and CDR2 is FQNNGV in the germline V gene. CDR3 size: 15 residues. Germline trimming cut 4 bases from V and 4 bases from J; bases unmatched to any gene: 6.

The chain couples TRBV13 to TRBJ2-5; TRBD1 might be the D (6 bases). Germline V gives CDR1 PRHDT, CDR2 FYEKMQ (reference sequence). V was shortened by 3 bases and J by 5 bases, with 16 bases between the two germline ends. The CDR3 loop spans 15 amino acids. Here the CDR3 reads CASSFETTGYETQYF. The DNA for the CDR3 is TGTGCCAGCAGCTTTGAGACTACAGGGTACGAGACCCAGTACTTC.

Concerning this clone itself: The same CDR3 can be traced to other DNA sequences in this sample. This sequence joins TRBV6-5 and TRBJ2-2, with D possibly being TRBD2 (6 bases). Germline V gives CDR1 MNHEY, CDR2 SVGAGI. The ends were cut back, 4 bases at V and 4 bases at J, with 13 bases in the middle. The CDR3 runs to 15 residues. The DNA for the CDR3 is TGTGCCAGCAGTTTGGAGGGGCTAGGCACCGGGGAGCTGTTTTTT. It codes for CASSLEGLGTGELFF.

The chain combines TRBV9 with TRBJ1-4, with D tentatively TRBD1 (5 bases). From germline, CDR1 is SGDLS and CDR2 YYNGEE. The CDR3 spans 16 residues. The V end was cut by 0 bases, the J end by 4 bases, with 13 bases between. The CDR3: CASSVAGRGINEKLFF. DNA of the CDR3: TGTGCCAGCAGCGTAGCTGGTAGGGGCATTAATGAAAAACTGTTTTTT. Using reference TRBV9 and TRBJ1-4 for the parts outside the CDR3, the full variable domain is DSGVTQTPKHLITATGQRVTLRCSPRSGDLSVYWYQQSLDQGLQFLIQYYNGEERAKGNILERFSAQQFPDLHSELNLSSLELGDSALYFCASSVAGRGINEKLFFGSGTQLSVL.

This clone was counted a few times. The chain is built from TRBV6-6 and TRBJ2-7; D is unclear. V was trimmed by 8 bases and J by 4 bases, leaving 9 bases between them. The CDR3 spans 11 residues. From germline, CDR1 is MNHNY and CDR2 SVGAGI (reference sequence). CDR3 sequence: CASSQLYEQYF. Written as DNA, the CDR3 is TGTGCCAGCTCCCAACTGTACGAGCAGTACTTC.

The chain joins TRBV6-5 to TRBJ2-7; 11 nucleotides line up with TRBD1. This CDR3 is 15 amino acids long. V shed 6 bases and J 2 bases; nucleotides not matched to a gene: 6. Germline V CDR1 and CDR2: MNHEY, SVGAGI. CDR3 DNA sequence: TGTGCCAGCAGACAGGACAGGGGGCCCCCCTACGAGCAGTACTTC. Translation: CASRQDRGPPYEQYF.

The V call is TRBV19, the J call TRBJ1-1; maybe TRBD1 (5 bases). The CDR3 spans 17 residues. Per the germline V gene, CDR1 is LNHDA and CDR2 is SQIVND (reference sequence). V shed 2 bases and J shed 1 base, with 17 bases lying between them. The CDR3 is CASSISRAGSPNTEAFF. As DNA, the CDR3 is TGTGCCAGTAGTATATCTAGGGCAGGGTCCCCGAACACTGAAGCTTTCTTT.

The chain uses TRBV11-2 and TRBJ1-2, with D tentatively TRBD1 (6 bases). Germline CDR1 reads SGHAT; CDR2 reads FQNNGV. The CDR3 is 14 residues long. V was trimmed by 2 bases and J by 6 bases, leaving 13 bases between them. The CDR3, as DNA: TGTGCCAGCAGCTTAACGGACAGTCCCCATGGCTACACCTTC. This encodes CASSLTDSPHGYTF.

The chain carries TRBV15 and TRBJ1-3; possibly TRBD1 for D (5 bases). V shed 4 bases and J shed 3 bases, with 19 bases lying between them. The CDR3 contains 17 residues. CDR1 and CDR2 (germline): LNHNV, YYDKDF (reference sequence). Written as DNA, the CDR3 is TGTGCCACCAGCACCTTGGGTGCAGGGTCTTTTGGAAACACCATATATTTT. Its translation: CATSTLGAGSFGNTIYF.

In nucleotides, the CDR3 is TGCGCCAGCAGCGAGGGGACTGGGGGACGAGAGACCCAGTACTTC. Translating gives CASSEGTGGRETQYF. The chain couples TRBV5-1 to TRBJ2-5, with D possibly matching TRBD2 (6 bases). Trimming took off 4 bases at V and 4 bases at J, with 17 bases between the two ends. The CDR3 totals 15 residues. The germline V gene has CDR1 SGHRS and CDR2 YFSETQ.

This clone was observed a single time. This chain joins TRBV10-1 and TRBJ1-1; 9 bases line up with TRBD1. Unmatched junction bases numbered 14, after V lost 0 bases and J lost 0 bases. CDR1 is WNHNN, CDR2 SYGVQD, per germline (reference sequence). The CDR3 has 20 residues. Here the CDR3 DNA reads TGCGCCAGCAGTGAGTCGAGAGGCGAGGGGACAGGGAGCATGAACACTGAAGCTTTCTTT. This encodes CASSESRGEGTGSMNTEAFF.

The chain employs TRBV27 and TRBJ1-2; unclear D gene. The CDR3 is 15 residues long. Germline loops: CDR1 MNHEY, CDR2 SMNVEV (reference sequence). The V end was cut by 9 bases, the J end by 3 bases, with 20 bases between. In DNA form, the CDR3 reads TGTGCCAGTAGAACCCTCCGGGGTCGGGACTATGGCTACACCTTC. Its protein is CASRTLRGRDYGYTF.

The J gene is TRBJ1-2, the V gene TRBV19, with TRBD1 as a possible D gene (5 bases). CDR3 size: 12 residues. Germline assignment: CDR1 LNHDA and CDR2 SQIVND (reference sequence). V lost 8 bases to trimming and J lost 4 bases, with 11 bases between them. The CDR3 sequence: CASPPDTYGYTF. Written as DNA, the CDR3 is TGTGCCAGTCCTCCGGACACCTATGGCTACACCTTC.

The chain has TRBV5-8 and TRBJ1-1; D is ambiguous. V lost 4 bases to trimming and J lost 10 bases, with 8 bases between them. Germline assignment: CDR1 SGHTS and CDR2 YDEGEE. The length of the CDR3 is 10 residues. Written as DNA, the CDR3 is TGTGCCAGCAGCCGACGGGGAGCTTTCTTT. Translation gives CASSRRGAFF.

A few counts support this clone. The rearrangement joins TRBV6-4 to TRBJ2-3; D perhaps matches TRBD2 (6 bases). The CDR3 has 15 residues. Germline V CDR1 and CDR2: MRHNA, SNTAGT. V was trimmed by 2 bases and J by 0 bases, leaving 9 bases between them. The CDR3 loop is CASSDGAGSTDTQYF. DNA for the CDR3: TGTGCCAGCAGTGACGGGGCGGGGAGCACAGATACGCAGTATTTT.

The CDR3 DNA follows: TGTGCCAGCAGCACCCGGACAGGGGCAGATACGCAGTATTTT. Its protein product is CASSTRTGADTQYF. This chain joins TRBV9 and TRBJ2-3, with 9 positions matching TRBD1. The length of the CDR3 is 14 residues. Trimming removed 4 bases from V and 4 bases from J; junction bases left unmatched: 4. Germline-derived CDR1 and CDR2 are SGDLS and YYNGEE.

This rearrangement joins TRBV18 to TRBJ1-6; 9 bases agree with TRBD1. The CDR3 has 15 residues. In germline, CDR1 is KGHSH, CDR2 LQKENI. V lost 4 bases and J lost 7; bases outside the gene matches: 5. This CDR3 reads CASSLLQGANSPLHF. The CDR3 region has the DNA TGTGCCAGCTCACTTCTACAGGGGGCAAATTCACCCCTCCACTTT.

This clone was recorded only once. V gene TRBV5-1 combines with J gene TRBJ2-1, with 7 bases lining up with TRBD2. CDR3 size: 15 residues. V trimming: 3 bases; J trimming: 6 bases; junction bases outside the gene matches: 9. Looked up from germline, CDR1 is SGHRS and CDR2 is YFSETQ. The CDR3 sequence is CASSSQLRTSNEQFF. In DNA form, the CDR3 reads TGCGCCAGCAGCTCGCAACTCAGGACTAGCAATGAGCAGTTCTTC.

This sequence joins TRBV7-3 and TRBJ1-2; D is unresolved. CDR1 SGHTA and CDR2 FQGTGA come from the germline V gene. The germline V and J ends were trimmed by 0 bases and 1 base, with 15 bases remaining between them. The CDR3 is 17 residues long. CDR3 sequence reads: CASSLTWRELHNYGYTF. CDR3 in DNA: TGTGCCAGCAGCTTAACGTGGAGAGAATTACATAACTATGGCTACACCTTC.

The chain has TRBV7-8 and TRBJ2-2; D perhaps matches TRBD2 (6 bases). This CDR3 contains 15 residues. CDR1 and CDR2 from the germline V gene are SGHVS and FQNEAQ. V dropped 5 bases and J dropped 6 bases, with 16 bases sitting between them. CDR3 region: CASSLIGGRAGELFF. Written as DNA, the CDR3 is TGTGCCAGCAGCCTAATCGGGGGACGCGCCGGGGAGCTGTTTTTT.